The table lists the clone carrying this TCR beta chain with many counts. The sample originates from a study of blood T cell repertoires in COVID-19. On the study more broadly: The cDNA or gDNA used as material had been derived from T cells, B-cell-depleted T cells, or PBMCs.

The repertoire was sequenced with immunoSEQ multiplex PCR; TCRdb's copy has only in-frame clones and lacks some. The sample has about 200,000 clones; about nine tenths are singletons. V dropped 4 bases and J dropped 3 bases, with 9 bases sitting between them. The CDR3 extends over 13 amino acids. From germline, CDR1 is KGHSH and CDR2 LQKENI. This receptor was taken from a man in his fifties with acute or convalescent COVID-19. Sequencing was carried out using peripheral blood. The chain joins TRBV18 to TRBJ1-1; D is undetermined. CDR3 in amino acids: CASSQMPDTEAFF. CDR3 nucleotide sequence: TGTGCCAGCTCACAAATGCCGGACACTGAAGCTTTCTTT.